This T cell receptor (beta chain) came from a study of blood T cell repertoires in COVID-19. Study-level information: Samples taken during acute and convalescent COVID-19 were collected in the United States, Italy and Spain.

The repertoire was sequenced with immunoSEQ multiplex PCR; TCRdb's copy has only in-frame clones and lacks some. The table has fewer than 350,000 clones, 75% to 95% seen once; the top ten hold more than 6%. This TCR was recovered from a woman aged 25 to 39 with COVID-19, enrolled during active disease. The material sequenced was peripheral blood.

The CDR3 DNA sequence: TGTGCCAGCAGGCCCAGGGAAGGGTTTCAGCCCCAGCATTTT. Translating it yields CASRPREGFQPQHF. The chain is built from TRBV27 and TRBJ1-5; a possible D gene is TRBD1 (5 bases). CDR3 length: 14 amino acids. Trimming removed 6 bases from V and 6 bases from J, with 15 bases in between. CDR1 is MNHEY, CDR2 SMNVEV, per germline (reference sequence).